Shown below are 7 T cell receptor beta chains from a single sample sequenced in a study of long-term antiretroviral therapy in people with HIV. An immunoSEQ assay, version v3.0, was performed at survey level. Assay: immunoSEQ multiplex PCR; the TCRdb copy retains only in-frame clones and omits some. The sample contains some 25,000 clones, about 80% of which appear only once. The sample in question was unsorted PBMCs, obtained 0.7 years before starting antiretroviral therapy. The receptors were sampled from a man aged 25-45 years with HIV.

J is TRBJ1-2 and V is TRBV19; 7 nucleotides align to TRBD1. The CDR3 length is 12 residues. The V gene end was trimmed by 6 bases and the J gene end by 4 bases; junction bases not matched to a gene: 2. Germline CDR1 and CDR2: LNHDA and SQIVND (reference sequence). CDR3 sequence reads: CASRAGGYGYTF. The CDR3 region has the DNA TGTGCCAGTAGAGCAGGGGGCTATGGCTACACCTTC.

This clone is medium-sized (0.01 to 0.1%) within its sample. The same CDR3 also results from other DNA sequences found in this sample. The chain links TRBV19 to TRBJ1-1, with D possibly matching TRBD1 (5 bases). V was cut by 6 bases and J by 0 bases, with 11 bases left in between. CDR3 size: 14 residues. CDR1 is LNHDA, CDR2 SQIVND, per germline (reference sequence). The CDR3 region is CASSWGRMNTEAFF. CDR3 in DNA: TGTGCCAGTAGCTGGGGACGGATGAACACTGAAGCTTTCTTT.

The rearrangement joins TRBV5-1 to TRBJ1-6; 7 bases line up with TRBD1. The CDR3 runs 14 residues. Germline V gene data show CDR1 as SGHRS and CDR2 as YFSETQ. J was trimmed by 2 bases and V by 6 bases; bases with no gene match: 2. Written as DNA, the CDR3 is TGCGCCAGCAAGGGGACAGCCTATAATTCACCCCTCCACTTT. The encoded protein is CASKGTAYNSPLHF.

This chain uses TRBV4-3 with TRBJ1-5; D is uncertain. Trimming shortened V by 1 base and J by 3 bases, and 4 bases separated the two germline ends. The CDR3 length is 13 residues. Germline V lookup: CDR1 LGHNA, CDR2 YSLEER. CDR3 residues: CASSQGTNQPQHF. CDR3 coding DNA: TGCGCCAGCAGCCAAGGAACCAATCAGCCCCAGCATTTT.

This sequence joins TRBV29-1 and TRBJ2-7; no reliable D call. The V end lost 6 bases, the J end lost 3 bases, and 15 bases lay between the germline ends. Germline CDR1 SQVTM, CDR2 ANQGSEA. This CDR3 is 13 amino acids long. The CDR3 spells CSVLGSPYYEQYF. For the CDR3, the DNA is TGCAGCGTGTTGGGATCCCCTTACTACGAGCAGTACTTC.

This clone was observed a few times. This chain links TRBV7-2 with TRBJ2-2; D is perhaps TRBD1 or TRBD2 (5 bases each). The CDR3 runs to 15 residues. Germline CDR1 is SGHTA and CDR2 is FQGNSA. Deletions cut 10 bases from V and 5 bases from J, with 20 bases between. The CDR3 sequence: CAIPSPGRRTGELFF. CDR3 DNA: TGTGCCATCCCCTCACCGGGGCGGAGGACCGGGGAGCTGTTTTTT.

The chain has TRBV5-1 and TRBJ2-3, with 10 bases aligning to TRBD2. The CDR3 spans 17 residues. The V gene's germline CDR1 is SGHRS and CDR2 YFSETQ. Trimming took 0 bases from V and 2 from J; bases not matched to a gene: 6. The CDR3 is CASSLGSSGSHTDTQYF. Written as DNA, the CDR3 is TGCGCCAGCAGCTTGGGATCTAGCGGGAGCCACACAGATACGCAGTATTTT. The entire variable domain, with the rest obtained from reference TRBV5-1 and TRBJ2-3, is as follows: KAGVTQTPRYLIKTRGQQVTLSCSPISGHRSVSWYQQTPGQGLQFLFEYFSETQRNKGNFPGRFSGRQFSNSRSEMNVSTLELGDSALYLCASSLGSSGSHTDTQYFGPGTRLTVL.